These 3 T cell receptor beta chains were all obtained from the same sample, sequenced in a study of CD8 T cells in ankylosing spondylitis. For these TCRs, the target antigens are not known. TCRdb reanalysed the 5' RACE reads using MiXCR and keeps one entry per CDR3 protein. The repertoire holds some 400,000 distinct CDR3 sequences, with 20% to 25% as singletons. Study-wide findings and caveats: Eight highly homologous variants formed a TCR beta motif that appeared characteristic of ankylosing spondylitis blood.

The source material was blood, either unsorted or a sorted T cell fraction (not recorded which). Receptors originate from a male donor with ankylosing spondylitis.

The rearrangement joins TRBV20-1 to TRBJ1-5; weak D call: TRBD1 (5 bases). The CDR3 spans 16 residues. V was shortened by 6 bases and J by 6 bases, with 24 bases between the two germline ends. Germline V gene data show CDR1 as DFQATT and CDR2 as SNEGSKA (reference sequence). DNA for the CDR3: TGCAGTGCAGTAGGAGGAGGGGCGACGGAGGGTCAGCCCCAGCATTTT. Translated, it gives CSAVGGGATEGQPQHF.

This clonotype was observed a few times. The chain is built from TRBV13 and TRBJ2-7; the D gene is possibly TRBD1 (5 bases). The CDR3 is made up of 16 amino acids. CDR1 PRHDT and CDR2 FYEKMQ come from the germline V gene (reference sequence). Between the trimmed V and J ends, which lost 0 bases and 0 bases, there was a span of 12 bases. DNA for the CDR3: TGTGCCAGCAGCTTAGGCCAACAGGCATACTCCTACGAGCAGTACTTC. Its protein product is CASSLGQQAYSYEQYF.

V is TRBV24-1 and J is TRBJ1-6; TRBD1 agrees at 7 bases. This CDR3 is 17 amino acids long. The germline V gene has CDR1 KGHDR and CDR2 SFDVKD. After removal of 9 bases from V and 9 bases from J, the junction contained 19 bases not matched to a gene. The CDR3 loop is CATFFTTPKGATSPLHF. CDR3 nucleotides: TGTGCCACCTTTTTTACTACCCCAAAGGGGGCGACTTCACCCCTCCACTTT.